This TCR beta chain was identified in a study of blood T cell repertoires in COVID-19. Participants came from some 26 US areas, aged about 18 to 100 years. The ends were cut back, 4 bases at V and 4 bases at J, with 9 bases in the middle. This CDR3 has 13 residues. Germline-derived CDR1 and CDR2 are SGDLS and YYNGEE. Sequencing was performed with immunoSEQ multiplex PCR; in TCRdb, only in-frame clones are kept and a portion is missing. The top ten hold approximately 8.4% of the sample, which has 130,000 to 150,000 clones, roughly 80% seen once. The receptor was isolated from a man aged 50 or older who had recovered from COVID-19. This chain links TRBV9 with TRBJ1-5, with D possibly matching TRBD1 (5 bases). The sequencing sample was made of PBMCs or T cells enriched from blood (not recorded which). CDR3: CASSLQGNQPQHF. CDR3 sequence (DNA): TGTGCCAGCAGCCTGCAGGGAAATCAGCCCCAGCATTTT.